The 21 T cell receptor beta chains below all came from one sample that was sequenced in a study of technical replicates of blood from a few donors. Repertoires were generated with immunoSEQ multiplex PCR, while TCRdb's copy carries only in-frame clones and drops some. The sample holds about 83,000 clones, just under 95% seen once. Sequencing was performed on T cells isolated from PBMCs. These receptors were collected from a human donor in good health.

In its sample, this clone was seen once. The chain couples TRBV5-5 to TRBJ1-6; D call uncertain. The CDR3 runs 15 residues. Trimming stripped 0 bases from V and 10 bases from J, with 14 bases between. Germline CDR1 SGHKS, CDR2 YYEKEE (reference sequence). The CDR3 bases are TGTGCCAGCAGCTTGGAACAGTTGGCTTGGTCACCCCTCCACTTT. Protein: CASSLEQLAWSPLHF.

The chain combines TRBV6-5 with TRBJ2-5; D possibly corresponds to TRBD2 (6 bases). CDR1 is MNHEY, CDR2 SVGAGI, per germline. The CDR3 has 15 amino acids. V gave up 0 bases and J gave up 4 bases, with 12 bases separating them. This CDR3 is CASSYSRGLGETQYF. The CDR3 nucleotides read TGTGCCAGCAGTTACTCGCGGGGTTTAGGAGAGACCCAGTACTTC.

V is TRBV7-9 and J is TRBJ2-5; TRBD1 matches 10 bases. From germline, CDR1 is SEHNR and CDR2 FQNEAQ (reference sequence). The CDR3 spans 14 residues. The V and J ends lost 5 bases and 4 bases, in that order; junction bases with no gene match: 4. The chain's CDR3 is CASSGGQGRETQYF. CDR3 sequence (DNA): TGTGCCAGCAGCGGGGGACAGGGGCGAGAGACCCAGTACTTC.

The chain has TRBV7-6 and TRBJ2-7; the D gene is possibly TRBD1 (6 bases). This CDR3 is built from 14 residues. The V end was cut by 5 bases, the J end by 4 bases, with 15 bases between. CDR1 is SGHVS, CDR2 FNYEAQ, per germline. As DNA, the CDR3 is TGTGCCAGCAGCCCCCCAGGGGTGGTATACGAGCAGTACTTC. Translated, it gives CASSPPGVVYEQYF.

V and J are TRBV6-5 and TRBJ2-7; the D gene is possibly TRBD1 (6 bases). The V and J ends lost 5 bases and 0 bases respectively, with 14 bases between them. Per the germline V gene, CDR1 is MNHEY and CDR2 is SVGAGI. The CDR3 sequence is 15 residues long. CDR3 nucleotides: TGTGCCAGCAGTCTAATCCAGGGGAGCTCCTACGAGCAGTACTTC. Its protein product is CASSLIQGSSYEQYF.

This clone turned up a few times. The chain links TRBV29-1 to TRBJ1-2; tentative D call: TRBD1 (6 bases). Germline V CDR1 and CDR2: SQVTM, ANQGSEA. Trimming removed 7 bases at V and 5 bases at J, with 14 bases between. CDR3 length: 12 residues. In nucleotides, the CDR3 is TGCAGCGCCGGGGACACAATTTATGGCTACACCTTC. Translating it yields CSAGDTIYGYTF.

This chain joins TRBV19 and TRBJ2-7; 10 bases match TRBD2. Germline V gene sequence: CDR1 LNHDA, CDR2 SQIVND (reference sequence). V dropped 6 bases and J dropped 0; count of bases not matched to a gene: 8. The CDR3 has 16 residues. The CDR3 nucleotides are TGTGCCAGTAGCTCCAGCGGGGGGGCTGGCTCCTACGAGCAGTACTTC. Translating it yields CASSSSGGAGSYEQYF. Full variable domain (rest looked up from reference TRBV19 and TRBJ2-7): DGGITQSPKYLFRKEGQNVTLSCEQNLNHDAMYWYRQDPGQGLRLIYYSQIVNDFQKGDIAEGYSVSREKKESFPLTVTSAQKNPTAFYLCASSSSGGAGSYEQYFGPGTRLTVT.

The V and J genes are TRBV2 and TRBJ1-2, with TRBD1 matching 9 bases. The junction had 5 bases not matched to a gene; V was cut back by 10 bases and J by 5 bases. The length of the CDR3 is 12 residues. Germline CDR1 and CDR2: SNHLY and FYNNEI. In DNA, the CDR3 is TGTGCCATCGGACAGGGGAGGTATGGCTACACCTTC. It is translated as CAIGQGRYGYTF.

The J gene is TRBJ1-1, the V gene TRBV7-3; no definite D call. Per the germline V gene, CDR1 is SGHTA and CDR2 is FQGTGA. V was cut by 3 bases and J by 8 bases, with 13 bases left in between. This CDR3 has 13 residues. In DNA, the CDR3 is TGTGCCAGCAGCTTCTCAGGATTTTCAGAAGCTTTCTTT. This translates into CASSFSGFSEAFF.

This clone showed up just once. The chain carries TRBV29-1 and TRBJ2-4; 10 bases map to TRBD2. Germline V gene lookup returns CDR1 SQVTM and CDR2 ANQGSEA. This CDR3 has 15 amino acids. With 3 bases clipped from V and 14 bases from J, the junction kept 16 bases outside the gene matches. The CDR3 sequence: CSVEASGSGRLFKYF. The CDR3 DNA is TGCAGCGTTGAGGCTAGCGGGAGCGGGAGGCTCTTTAAGTACTTC.

This chain joins TRBV4-1 and TRBJ2-3; perhaps TRBD2 as D (5 bases). This CDR3 has 13 amino acids. Trimming took off 3 bases at V and 7 bases at J, with 11 bases between the two ends. Germline V lookup: CDR1 MGHRA, CDR2 YSYEKL. The CDR3 here is CASSHLSENTQYF. In DNA, the CDR3 is TGCGCCAGCAGCCATCTTAGCGAAAATACGCAGTATTTT.

This rearrangement joins TRBV6-5 to TRBJ2-2; maybe TRBD2 (6 bases). The CDR3 has 13 amino acids. V was shortened by 8 bases and J by 4 bases, with 11 bases between the two germline ends. Germline V CDR1 and CDR2: MNHEY, SVGAGI. The CDR3 nucleotides read TGTGCCAGCCGGGAGCGACTCACCGGGGAGCTGTTTTTT. Its protein product is CASRERLTGELFF.

This rearrangement joins TRBV27 to TRBJ2-3; D is uncertain. V lost 5 bases, J lost 3 bases, and 9 bases lay in between. The CDR3 runs 13 residues. Germline CDR1 and CDR2: MNHEY and SMNVEV (reference sequence). The CDR3 DNA follows: TGTGCCAGCAGTAACCCCAGAACAGATACGCAGTATTTT. This codes for CASSNPRTDTQYF.

This clone appeared a single time. The rearrangement uses TRBV5-4 and TRBJ2-1, with 11 positions matching TRBD2. The CDR3 spans 15 residues. Germline CDR1 reads SGHNT; CDR2 reads YYREEE (reference sequence). Trimming removed 0 bases from V and 6 bases from J; junction bases left unmatched: 2. The CDR3: CASSLALAGGNEQFF. CDR3 in DNA: TGTGCCAGCAGCTTGGCCCTAGCGGGGGGCAATGAGCAGTTCTTC.

V usage is TRBV7-2 and J usage is TRBJ2-4; 14 nucleotides match TRBD2. The junction had 12 bases not matched to a gene; V was cut back by 5 bases and J by 3 bases. The germline V gene has CDR1 SGHTA and CDR2 FQGNSA. The CDR3 totals 19 residues. The CDR3: CASSPRLAGGILDKNIQYF. CDR3 nucleotide sequence: TGTGCCAGCAGCCCCCGACTAGCGGGAGGGATCTTGGACAAAAACATTCAGTACTTC.

This rearrangement joins TRBV7-3 to TRBJ2-2, with 11 bases matching TRBD1. There are 15 residues in the CDR3. Germline values: CDR1 SGHTA, CDR2 FQGTGA. The J segment lost 5 bases and the V segment lost 5 bases, leaving 4 bases of the junction unmatched. The CDR3 DNA reads TGTGCCAGCAGCGCCGGGACAGGGGGAACCGGGGAGCTGTTTTTT. Translating it yields CASSAGTGGTGELFF.

This clone is a singleton in its sample. This rearrangement joins TRBV7-8 to TRBJ1-1; no firm D call. The germline CDR1 and CDR2 sequences are SGHVS and FQNEAQ. V was trimmed by 6 bases and J by 10 bases, leaving 21 bases between them. CDR3 length: 14 amino acids. The CDR3 is CASSLSGKESSAFF. The CDR3 DNA reads as TGTGCCAGCAGTCTAAGCGGGAAGGAGTCGTCAGCTTTCTTT. Combining the CDR3 with reference TRBV7-8 and TRBJ1-1 gives the whole variable domain GAGVSQSPRYKVAKRGQDVALRCDPISGHVSLFWYQQALGQGPEFLTYFQNEAQLDKSGLPSDRFFAERPEGSVSTLKIQRTQQEDSAVYLCASSLSGKESSAFFGQGTRLTVV.

This clone was seen just once. The V gene is TRBV15, the J gene TRBJ2-7; 7 bases are shared with TRBD1. Germline V CDR1 and CDR2: LNHNV, YYDKDF (reference sequence). The CDR3 contains 14 residues. The V segment lost 7 bases and the J segment 7 bases; nucleotides outside the gene matches: 13. CDR3 DNA sequence: TGTGCCACCACCAACAGGGGTGAGGATATGGAGCAGTACTTC. Translated, it gives CATTNRGEDMEQYF. The variable domain in full, with the rest retrieved from reference TRBV15 and TRBJ2-7, is DAMVIQNPRYQVTQFGKPVTLSCSQTLNHNVMYWYQQKSSQAPKLLFHYYDKDFNNEADTPDNFQSRRPNTSFCFLDIRSPGLGDTAMYLCATTNRGEDMEQYFGPGTRLTVT.

The chain combines TRBV5-1 with TRBJ2-7, with unresolved D. V was cut by 5 bases and J by 4 bases, with 7 bases left in between. Per germline, CDR1 SGHRS and CDR2 YFSETQ. CDR3 length equals 11 residues. The CDR3 here is CASRREYEQYF. The CDR3 nucleotides are TGCGCCAGCAGGCGTGAATACGAGCAGTACTTC.

The chain employs TRBV6-1 and TRBJ2-3, with TRBD2 identical over 11 bases. V was pared by 6 bases and J by 4 bases, with 6 bases of the junction left unmatched. The CDR3 is made up of 15 amino acids. In germline, CDR1 is MNHNS, CDR2 SASEGT. The CDR3 protein is CASSIATSGADTQYF. The CDR3 nucleotides are TGTGCCAGCAGCATCGCGACTAGCGGGGCAGATACGCAGTATTTT.

The chain has TRBV10-2 and TRBJ1-3; 11 nucleotides line up with TRBD1. Germline V lookup: CDR1 WSHSY, CDR2 SAAADI. The V segment lost 0 bases and the J segment 8 bases; nucleotides outside the gene matches: 3. The CDR3 is 15 amino acids. The CDR3 DNA sequence: TGCGCCAGCAGTGAGTCCGGGACAGGGGGTTACACCATATATTTT. Its protein product is CASSESGTGGYTIYF.